This T cell receptor (beta chain) was sequenced during a study of blood T cell repertoires in COVID-19. Original processing methods: Amplification of reference gene primers was used by the study to estimate nucleated cell counts. Repertoires were generated with immunoSEQ multiplex PCR, while TCRdb's copy carries only in-frame clones and drops some. Clone size and the V and J calls come from that table; the DNA yielded D and trimming. The data contain 100,000 to 130,000 clones, roughly four fifths of them singletons. The source material was peripheral blood. This TCR was recovered from a woman aged 65 to 85 with acute or convalescent COVID-19.

CDR3 nucleotides: TGTGCCACCAGTACTAGCGGGGAGGGGAGCACAGATACGCAGTATTTT. This translates into CATSTSGEGSTDTQYF. The chain recombines TRBV24-1 with TRBJ2-3, with 10 bases aligning to TRBD2. The CDR3 spans 16 residues. V lost 6 bases and J lost 0; bases outside the gene matches: 5. Per the germline V gene, CDR1 is KGHDR and CDR2 is SFDVKD.